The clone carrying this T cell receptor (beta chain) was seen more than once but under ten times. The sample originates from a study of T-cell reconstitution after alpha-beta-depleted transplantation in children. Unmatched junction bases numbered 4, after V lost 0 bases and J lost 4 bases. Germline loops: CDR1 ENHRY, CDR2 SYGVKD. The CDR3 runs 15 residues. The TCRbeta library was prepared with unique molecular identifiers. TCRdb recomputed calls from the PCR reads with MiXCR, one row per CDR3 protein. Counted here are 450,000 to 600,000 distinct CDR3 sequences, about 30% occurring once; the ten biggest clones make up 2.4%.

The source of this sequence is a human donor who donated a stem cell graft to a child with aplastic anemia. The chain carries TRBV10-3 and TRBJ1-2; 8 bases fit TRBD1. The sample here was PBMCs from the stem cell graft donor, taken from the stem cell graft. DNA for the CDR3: TGTGCCATCAGTGAGTCGGCAGGGGGCTCCTATGGCTACACCTTC. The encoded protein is CAISESAGGSYGYTF.